What follows describes a single T cell receptor (beta chain). The entry originates in a study of blood T cell repertoires in COVID-19. Study as a whole: The United States, Italy and Spain supplied acute and convalescent COVID-19 samples. The analysed material was cDNA or gDNA that came from T cells, B-cell-depleted T cells, or PBMCs.

Clones were sequenced by immunoSEQ multiplex PCR, and TCRdb holds only the in-frame ones, with some missing. The sample lists fewer than 200,000 clones; roughly 84% were seen once. The TCR sequence derives from a human donor with acute COVID-19. The donor label of this sample is uncertain. The sequencing sample was made of PBMCs or T cells enriched from blood (not recorded which).

This CDR3 is CAIKHEDSNQPQHF. CDR3 in DNA: TGTGCCATCAAACACGAGGATAGCAATCAGCCCCAGCATTTT. V gene TRBV10-3 combines with J gene TRBJ1-5; D gene uncertain. This CDR3 has 14 residues. Trimming pared 7 bases from V and 0 bases from J, leaving 10 bases between. Germline CDR1 is ENHRY and CDR2 is SYGVKD.